The 20 T cell receptor beta chains below come from one sample, sequenced in a study of blood T cell repertoires in COVID-19. Repertoires were generated with immunoSEQ multiplex PCR, while TCRdb's copy carries only in-frame clones and drops some. The repertoire includes 130,000 to 150,000 clones, just under 85% of them detected once, and approximately 10% sits in the top ten. Source material: PBMCs or T cells enriched from blood (not recorded which). The receptors were gathered from a man aged 50 or older who had recovered from COVID-19.

The count of this clone is one. This rearrangement joins TRBV7-9 to TRBJ1-4, with unresolved D. The germline V gene encodes CDR1 SEHNR and CDR2 FQNEAQ (reference sequence). V was trimmed by 5 bases and J by 6 bases, leaving 10 bases between them. The CDR3 has 13 amino acids. This CDR3 is CASSPRVYEKLFF. The CDR3, as DNA: TGTGCCAGCAGCCCCCGGGTGTATGAAAAACTGTTTTTT.

The chain carries TRBV3-1 (or the pseudogene TRBV3-2) and TRBJ1-1; TRBD1 might be the D (6 bases). V lost 4 bases, J lost 1 base, and 16 bases lay in between. The CDR3 contains 16 residues. Germline-derived CDR1 and CDR2 are LGHDT and YNNKEL (reference sequence). CDR3 nucleotides: TGTGCCAGCAGCCCCCGGGGGCGGGGGGCGAACACTGAAGCTTTCTTT. It yields the protein CASSPRGRGANTEAFF.

The chain uses TRBV19 and TRBJ2-7; 9 positions match TRBD1. V gave up 3 bases and J gave up 2 bases; unmatched junction bases: 5. Per the germline V gene, CDR1 is LNHDA and CDR2 is SQIVND (reference sequence). The CDR3 length is 15 residues. Here the CDR3 DNA reads TGTGCCAGTAGTATCAAACAGGGGGCGGCCTACGAGCAGTACTTC. It encodes CASSIKQGAAYEQYF.

The genes are TRBV13 and TRBJ1-3; 7 nucleotides match TRBD1. The CDR3 covers 20 residues. V lost 4 bases to trimming and J lost 0 bases; unmatched junction nucleotides: 18. From germline, CDR1 is PRHDT and CDR2 FYEKMQ (reference sequence). CDR3 coding DNA: TGTGCCAGCAGCTCGTTACGAAACCCTTCGGGACAGAGCTCTGGAAACACCATATATTTT. Residues: CASSSLRNPSGQSSGNTIYF.

The chain recombines TRBV21-1 with TRBJ1-6. TRBV21-1 is listed as a pseudogene. This CDR3 has 15 residues. CDR3 in DNA: TGTGCCAGCGGCCGAGGTTGGCTGAGGGATTCACCCCTCCACTTT. This translates into CASGRGWLRDSPLHF.

This chain joins TRBV14 and TRBJ2-7; 11 bases align to TRBD2. The CDR3 is 16 amino acids. Germline-derived CDR1 and CDR2 are SGHDN and FVKESK. The V and J ends lost 4 bases and 3 bases, in that order; junction bases with no gene match: 8. CDR3 in amino acids: CASSPSSGGLRYEQYF. CDR3 coding DNA: TGTGCCAGCAGCCCATCTAGCGGGGGGTTACGCTACGAGCAGTACTTC.

This clone showed up just a few times. The chain joins TRBV18 to TRBJ1-6, with D perhaps matching TRBD1 (6 bases). This CDR3 is 16 amino acids long. V lost 2 bases, J lost 10 bases, and 18 bases lay in between. Germline-derived CDR1 and CDR2 are KGHSH and LQKENI. The CDR3 DNA follows: TGTGCCAGCTCACCAAGTTTCGGCGACGGGACATCACCCCTCCACTTT. As protein: CASSPSFGDGTSPLHF.

This clone was counted a single time. The chain couples TRBV10-2 to TRBJ1-5, with 7 bases matching TRBD1. CDR3 length: 16 residues. The germline CDR1 and CDR2 sequences are WSHSY and SAAADI. J gave up 5 bases and V 4 bases, and 11 bases lay outside the gene matches. The CDR3 spells CASSARGTDHDQPQHF. The CDR3 DNA sequence: TGCGCCAGCAGTGCGAGAGGGACAGACCATGATCAGCCCCAGCATTTT.

This clone appeared once. The V call is TRBV6-2 or TRBV6-3, the J call TRBJ1-1; a weak D match, TRBD1 (5 bases). Germline lookup yields CDR1 MNHEY and CDR2 SVGEGT. V was shortened by 3 bases and J by 7 bases, with 12 bases between the two germline ends. CDR3 length equals 13 residues. The CDR3 region is CASSYDRAHEAFF. CDR3 nucleotides: TGTGCCAGCAGTTATGACAGAGCACATGAAGCTTTCTTT.

The CDR3 is CASSLTGNWDQPQHF. In nucleotides, the CDR3 is TGTGCCAGCAGTCTAACAGGGAATTGGGATCAGCCCCAGCATTTT. V usage is TRBV9 and J usage is TRBJ1-5; perhaps TRBD1 as D (6 bases). Germline V lookup: CDR1 SGDLS, CDR2 YYNGEE. The V end was cut by 5 bases, the J end by 5 bases, with 17 bases between. This CDR3 has 15 amino acids. Full variable domain (outside the CDR3, taken from reference TRBV9 and TRBJ1-5): DSGVTQTPKHLITATGQRVTLRCSPRSGDLSVYWYQQSLDQGLQFLIQYYNGEERAKGNILERFSAQQFPDLHSELNLSSLELGDSALYFCASSLTGNWDQPQHFGDGTRLSIL.

The rearrangement joins TRBV5-5 to TRBJ2-7, with D possibly being TRBD2 (5 bases). Germline V gives CDR1 SGHKS, CDR2 YYEKEE (reference sequence). The CDR3 extends over 16 amino acids. V lost 4 bases to trimming and J lost 2 bases, with 19 bases between them. The CDR3 region is CASSPDPGRGPYEQYF. The CDR3 DNA is TGTGCCAGCAGCCCGGACCCGGGCCGGGGTCCCTACGAGCAGTACTTC.

The CDR3 spells CSVETYSGAEAFF. In nucleotides, the CDR3 is TGCAGCGTTGAAACCTACTCAGGGGCTGAAGCTTTCTTT. This chain links TRBV29-1 with TRBJ1-1; maybe TRBD1 (6 bases). Per the germline V gene, CDR1 is SQVTM and CDR2 is ANQGSEA. The ends were cut back, 2 bases at V and 6 bases at J, with 13 bases in the middle. This CDR3 is built from 13 residues.

The chain joins TRBV7-2 to TRBJ1-3; weak D call: TRBD1 (5 bases). There are 16 residues in the CDR3. Per the germline V gene, CDR1 is SGHTA and CDR2 is FQGNSA. Trimming took 6 bases from V and 0 from J, leaving 15 bases between them. The CDR3 sequence is CASSTTVTLSGNTIYF. The CDR3 DNA follows: TGTGCCAGCAGTACGACAGTAACTCTCTCTGGAAACACCATATATTTT.

This chain links TRBV19 with TRBJ1-3; D perhaps matches TRBD1 (6 bases). Trimming shortened V by 5 bases and J by 0 bases, and 14 bases separated the two germline ends. The CDR3 is 16 amino acids. Germline-derived CDR1 and CDR2 are LNHDA and SQIVND (reference sequence). CDR3 in amino acids: CASSVTGGRSGNTIYF. The CDR3 region has the DNA TGTGCCAGTAGTGTGACTGGGGGCCGCTCTGGAAACACCATATATTTT.

The J gene is TRBJ2-3, the V gene TRBV4-1; 11 nucleotides line up with TRBD2. The CDR3 contains 17 residues. CDR1 and CDR2 from the germline V gene are MGHRA and YSYEKL. J gave up 7 bases and V 1 base, and 10 bases lay outside the gene matches. The CDR3 protein is CASSQGSLAGGWNTQYF. CDR3 nucleotides: TGCGCCAGCAGCCAAGGTTCCCTAGCGGGGGGATGGAATACGCAGTATTTT.

The CDR3 DNA follows: TGCGCCAGCAGGGGGCAGAACAATCAGCCCCAGCATTTT. It translates to CASRGQNNQPQHF. The J gene is TRBJ1-5, the V gene TRBV10-1; a weak D match, TRBD1 (5 bases). V was shortened by 6 bases and J by 3 bases, with 9 bases between the two germline ends. The CDR3 totals 13 residues. CDR1 and CDR2 from the germline V gene are WNHNN and SYGVQD (reference sequence).

CDR3 sequence reads: CASSYPRVGDTQYF. The CDR3 DNA is TGTGCCAGCAGTTACCCCAGGGTTGGTGATACGCAGTATTTT. This chain links TRBV6-2 or TRBV6-3 with TRBJ2-3; the D gene is possibly TRBD1 (5 bases). V lost 2 bases and J 6 bases, leaving 12 bases between the germline ends. This CDR3 is 14 amino acids long. The V gene's germline CDR1 is MNHEY and CDR2 SVGEGT.

This clone was counted ten times or more. The V gene is TRBV10-3, the J gene TRBJ2-3; 9 bases match TRBD2. The trim removed 10 bases at V and 1 base at J, leaving 12 bases unmatched. The CDR3 runs to 16 residues. Germline loops: CDR1 ENHRY, CDR2 SYGVKD. The CDR3 sequence: CATVNSIAGGTDTQYF. The CDR3 DNA follows: TGTGCCACCGTGAACTCCATAGCGGGGGGCACAGATACGCAGTATTTT.

The chain couples TRBV7-6 to TRBJ1-3; the D is unclear. The CDR3 is 13 residues long. The germline V gene encodes CDR1 SGHVS and CDR2 FNYEAQ. Deletions cut 2 bases from V and 4 bases from J, with 6 bases between. The CDR3 loop reads CASSLSEGNTIYF. For the CDR3, the DNA is TGTGCCAGCAGCTTATCTGAGGGAAACACCATATATTTT.

This clone has a handful of counts. V gene TRBV7-3 combines with J gene TRBJ1-2; 8 bases align to TRBD1. The V gene's germline CDR1 is SGHTA and CDR2 FQGTGA. The V and J ends lost 2 bases and 4 bases, in that order; junction bases with no gene match: 12. The CDR3 sequence is 17 residues long. The CDR3 loop is CASSLEGGQGAFYGYTF. The CDR3 region has the DNA TGTGCCAGCAGCTTAGAGGGTGGGCAGGGGGCGTTCTATGGCTACACCTTC.